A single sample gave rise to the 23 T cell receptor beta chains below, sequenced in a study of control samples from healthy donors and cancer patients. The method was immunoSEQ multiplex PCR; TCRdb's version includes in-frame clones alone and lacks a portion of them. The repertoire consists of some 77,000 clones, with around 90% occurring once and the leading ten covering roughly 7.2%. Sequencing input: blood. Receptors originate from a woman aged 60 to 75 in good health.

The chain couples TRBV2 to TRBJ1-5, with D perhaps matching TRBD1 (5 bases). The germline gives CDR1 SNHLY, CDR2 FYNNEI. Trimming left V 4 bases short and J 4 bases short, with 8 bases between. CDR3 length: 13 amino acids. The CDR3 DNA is TGTGCCAGCAGTGGTGCAGGGAATCAGCCCCAGCATTTT. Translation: CASSGAGNQPQHF.

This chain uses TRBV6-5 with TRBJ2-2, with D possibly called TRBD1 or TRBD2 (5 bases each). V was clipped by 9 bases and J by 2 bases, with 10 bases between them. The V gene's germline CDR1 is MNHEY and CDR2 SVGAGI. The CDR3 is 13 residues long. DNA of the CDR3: TGTGCCAGGGGGGTTCTTAACACCGGGGAGCTGTTTTTT. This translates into CARGVLNTGELFF.

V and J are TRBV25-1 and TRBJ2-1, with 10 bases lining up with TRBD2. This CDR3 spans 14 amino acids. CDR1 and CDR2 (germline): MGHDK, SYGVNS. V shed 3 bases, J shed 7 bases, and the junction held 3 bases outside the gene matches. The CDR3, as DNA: TGTGCCAGCAGTGACGGGACTAGCGAGAATGAGCAGTTCTTC. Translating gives CASSDGTSENEQFF.

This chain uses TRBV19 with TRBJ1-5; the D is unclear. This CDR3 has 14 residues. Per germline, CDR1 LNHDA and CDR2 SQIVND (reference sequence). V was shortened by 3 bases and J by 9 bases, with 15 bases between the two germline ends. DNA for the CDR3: TGTGCCAGTAGTATCCGGGAGACCATTGGGCCCCAGCATTTT. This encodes CASSIRETIGPQHF. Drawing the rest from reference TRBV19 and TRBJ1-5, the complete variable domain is DGGITQSPKYLFRKEGQNVTLSCEQNLNHDAMYWYRQDPGQGLRLIYYSQIVNDFQKGDIAEGYSVSREKKESFPLTVTSAQKNPTAFYLCASSIRETIGPQHFGDGTRLSIL.

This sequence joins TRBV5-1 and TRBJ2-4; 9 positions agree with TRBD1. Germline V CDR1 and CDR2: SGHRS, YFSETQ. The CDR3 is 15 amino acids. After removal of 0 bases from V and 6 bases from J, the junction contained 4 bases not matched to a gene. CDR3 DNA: TGCGCCAGCAGCTTGGGGCCGGGACAGGGAAACATTCAGTACTTC. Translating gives CASSLGPGQGNIQYF.

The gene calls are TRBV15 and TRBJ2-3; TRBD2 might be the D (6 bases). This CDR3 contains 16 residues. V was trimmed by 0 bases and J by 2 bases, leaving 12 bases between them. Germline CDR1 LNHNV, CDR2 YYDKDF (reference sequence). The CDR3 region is CATSRDGRLVTDTQYF. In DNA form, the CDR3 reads TGTGCCACCAGCAGAGATGGGCGACTAGTCACAGATACGCAGTATTTT.

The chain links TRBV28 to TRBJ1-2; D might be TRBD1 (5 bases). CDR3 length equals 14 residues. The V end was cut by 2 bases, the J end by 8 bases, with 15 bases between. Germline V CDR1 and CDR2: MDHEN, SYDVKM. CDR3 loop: CASSLMGVGLGYTF. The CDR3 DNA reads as TGTGCCAGCAGTTTAATGGGGGTGGGCCTAGGCTACACCTTC.

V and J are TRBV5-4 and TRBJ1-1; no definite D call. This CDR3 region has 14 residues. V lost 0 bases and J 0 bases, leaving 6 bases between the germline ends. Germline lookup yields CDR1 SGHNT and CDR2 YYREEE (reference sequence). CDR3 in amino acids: CASSLAMVNTEAFF. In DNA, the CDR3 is TGTGCCAGCAGCTTGGCCATGGTGAACACTGAAGCTTTCTTT.

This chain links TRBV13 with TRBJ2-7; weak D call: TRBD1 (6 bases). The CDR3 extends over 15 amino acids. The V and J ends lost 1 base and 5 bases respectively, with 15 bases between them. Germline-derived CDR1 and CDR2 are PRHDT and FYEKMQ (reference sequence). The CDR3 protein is CASSLAGGRSNEQYF. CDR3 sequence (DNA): TGTGCCAGCAGCTTAGCTGGGGGCAGGTCGAACGAGCAGTACTTC.

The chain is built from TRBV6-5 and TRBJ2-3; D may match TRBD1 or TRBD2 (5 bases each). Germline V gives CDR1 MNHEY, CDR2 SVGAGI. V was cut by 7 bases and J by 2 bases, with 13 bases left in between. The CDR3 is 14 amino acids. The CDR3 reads CASTRDGHTDTQYF. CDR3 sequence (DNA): TGTGCCAGCACCCGGGACGGTCACACAGATACGCAGTATTTT.

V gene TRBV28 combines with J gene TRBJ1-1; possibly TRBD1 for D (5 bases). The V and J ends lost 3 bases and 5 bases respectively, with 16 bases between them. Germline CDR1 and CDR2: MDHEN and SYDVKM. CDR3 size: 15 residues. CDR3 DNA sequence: TGTGCCAGCAGTTTTGGGTTCCGGGGCGGGACTGAAGCTTTCTTT. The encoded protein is CASSFGFRGGTEAFF.

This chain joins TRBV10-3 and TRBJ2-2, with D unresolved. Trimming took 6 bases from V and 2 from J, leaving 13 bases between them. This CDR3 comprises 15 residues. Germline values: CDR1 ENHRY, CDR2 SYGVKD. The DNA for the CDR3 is TGTGCCATCAGCCCCACAGATCGAAACACCGGGGAGCTGTTTTTT. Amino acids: CAISPTDRNTGELFF.

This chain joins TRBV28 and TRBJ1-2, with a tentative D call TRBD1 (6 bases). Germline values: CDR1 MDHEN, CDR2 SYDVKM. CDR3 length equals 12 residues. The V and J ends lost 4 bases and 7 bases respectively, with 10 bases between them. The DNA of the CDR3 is TGTGCCAGCAGTTCCCGGGGGCGTGGCTACACCTTC. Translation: CASSSRGRGYTF.

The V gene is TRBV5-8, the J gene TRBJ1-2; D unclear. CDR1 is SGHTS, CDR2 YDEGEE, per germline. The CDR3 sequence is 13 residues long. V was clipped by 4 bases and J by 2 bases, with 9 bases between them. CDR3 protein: CASSPDLNYGYTF. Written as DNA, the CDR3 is TGTGCCAGCAGCCCTGACCTCAACTATGGCTACACCTTC.

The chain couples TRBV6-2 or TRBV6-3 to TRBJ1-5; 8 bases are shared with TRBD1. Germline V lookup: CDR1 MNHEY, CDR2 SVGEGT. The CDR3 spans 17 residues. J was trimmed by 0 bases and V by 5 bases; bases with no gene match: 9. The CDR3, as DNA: TGTGCCAGCAGTAAAGGGAGACAGGGGTCTAGCAATCAGCCCCAGCATTTT. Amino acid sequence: CASSKGRQGSSNQPQHF.

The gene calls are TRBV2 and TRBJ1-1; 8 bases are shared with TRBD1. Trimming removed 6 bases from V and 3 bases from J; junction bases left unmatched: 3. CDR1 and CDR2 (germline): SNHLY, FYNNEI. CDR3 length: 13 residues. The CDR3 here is CASRGQADTEAFF. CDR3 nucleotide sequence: TGTGCCAGCAGGGGACAGGCGGACACTGAAGCTTTCTTT.

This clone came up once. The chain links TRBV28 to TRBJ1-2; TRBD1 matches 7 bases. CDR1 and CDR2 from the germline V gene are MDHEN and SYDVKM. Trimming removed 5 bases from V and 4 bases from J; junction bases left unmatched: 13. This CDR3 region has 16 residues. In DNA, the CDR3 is TGTGCCAGCAGTCCACATCCGGGACAGACGGTCTATGGCTACACCTTC. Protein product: CASSPHPGQTVYGYTF.

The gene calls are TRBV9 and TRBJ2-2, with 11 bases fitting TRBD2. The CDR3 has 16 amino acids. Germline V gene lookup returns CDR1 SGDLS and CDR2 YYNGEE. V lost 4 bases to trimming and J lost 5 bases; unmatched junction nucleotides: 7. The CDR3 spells CASSPLAGGATGELFF. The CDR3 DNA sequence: TGTGCCAGCAGCCCCCTAGCGGGAGGAGCAACCGGGGAGCTGTTTTTT. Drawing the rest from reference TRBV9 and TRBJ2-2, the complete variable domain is DSGVTQTPKHLITATGQRVTLRCSPRSGDLSVYWYQQSLDQGLQFLIQYYNGEERAKGNILERFSAQQFPDLHSELNLSSLELGDSALYFCASSPLAGGATGELFFGEGSRLTVL.

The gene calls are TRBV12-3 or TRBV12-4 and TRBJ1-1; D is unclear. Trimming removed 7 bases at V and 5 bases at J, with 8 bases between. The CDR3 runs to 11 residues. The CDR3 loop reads CASTLKTEAFF. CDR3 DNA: TGTGCCAGCACACTTAAGACTGAAGCTTTCTTT.

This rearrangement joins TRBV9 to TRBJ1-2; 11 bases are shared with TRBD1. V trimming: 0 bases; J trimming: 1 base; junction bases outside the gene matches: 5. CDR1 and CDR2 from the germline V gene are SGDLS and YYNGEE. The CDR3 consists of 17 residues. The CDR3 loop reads CASSVGGTGGINYGYTF. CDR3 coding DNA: TGTGCCAGCAGCGTAGGGGGGACAGGGGGTATTAACTATGGCTACACCTTC.

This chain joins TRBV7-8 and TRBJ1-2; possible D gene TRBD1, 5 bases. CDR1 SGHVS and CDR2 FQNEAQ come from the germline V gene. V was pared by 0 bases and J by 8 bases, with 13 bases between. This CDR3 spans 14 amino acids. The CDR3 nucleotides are TGTGCCAGCAGCTTAGCGAGGCAGGGATGGGGCTACACCTTC. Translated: CASSLARQGWGYTF.

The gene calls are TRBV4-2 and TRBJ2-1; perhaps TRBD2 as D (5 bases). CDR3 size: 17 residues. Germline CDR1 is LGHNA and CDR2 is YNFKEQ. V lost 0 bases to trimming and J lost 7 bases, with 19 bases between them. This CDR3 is CASSQEAFGSGLNEQFF. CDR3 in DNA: TGTGCCAGCAGCCAAGAGGCTTTCGGCTCGGGGTTAAATGAGCAGTTCTTC.

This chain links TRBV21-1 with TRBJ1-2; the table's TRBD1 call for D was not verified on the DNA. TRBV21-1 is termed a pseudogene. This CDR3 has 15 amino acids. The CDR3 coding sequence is TGTGCCAGCAGCAAGGGACAGACACCTTCCTATGGCTACACCTTC. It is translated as CASSKGQTPSYGYTF.